The clone carrying this T cell receptor (beta chain) has a single count. Its target is unknown. This record belongs to a study of T cell responses to AZD1222 COVID-19 vaccine. Data came from immunoSEQ multiplex PCR; TCRdb stores just in-frame clones and leaves some out. The table includes about 140,000 clones, about 86% detected once. Study outcomes and limitations: Females made up more of the donors, who were largely white British, and clonal diversity may have come out too low. Vaccine-associated CD4 TCRs spanned spike, dominant at 160-218 and 743-854. Nearly half of spike-specific TCRs reportedly go after variant regions that carry no mutations. Baseline antibody screening turned up just a handful of seropositive AZD1222 recipients.

The origin of this receptor is an adult in good health. The material sequenced was peripheral blood, taken on day 0 of AZD1222 vaccination.

The CDR3 protein is CAVFRDREGYTF. DNA of the CDR3: TGTGCCGTGTTCCGGGACAGGGAAGGCTACACCTTC. The rearrangement joins TRBV10-3 to TRBJ1-2; 9 nucleotides match TRBD1. Germline CDR1 and CDR2: ENHRY and SYGVKD. Unmatched junction bases numbered 9, after V lost 11 bases and J lost 8 bases. The CDR3 totals 12 residues.